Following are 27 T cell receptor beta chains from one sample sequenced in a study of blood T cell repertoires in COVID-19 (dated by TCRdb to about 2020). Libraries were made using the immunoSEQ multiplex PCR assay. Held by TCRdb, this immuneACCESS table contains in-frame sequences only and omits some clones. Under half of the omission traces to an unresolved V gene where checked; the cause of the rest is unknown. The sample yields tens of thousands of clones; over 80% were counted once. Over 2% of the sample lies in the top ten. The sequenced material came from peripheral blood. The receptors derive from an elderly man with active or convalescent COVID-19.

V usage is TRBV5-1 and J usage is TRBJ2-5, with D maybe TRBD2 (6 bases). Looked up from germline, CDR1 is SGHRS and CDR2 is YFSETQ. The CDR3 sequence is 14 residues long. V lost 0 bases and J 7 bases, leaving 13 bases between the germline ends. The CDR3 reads CASSLDGSPVTQYF. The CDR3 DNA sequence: TGCGCCAGCAGCTTGGACGGGAGCCCAGTGACCCAGTACTTC.

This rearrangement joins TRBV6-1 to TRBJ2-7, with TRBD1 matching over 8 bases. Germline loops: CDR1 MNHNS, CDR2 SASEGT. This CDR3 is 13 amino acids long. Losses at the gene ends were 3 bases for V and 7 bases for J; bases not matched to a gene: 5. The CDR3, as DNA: TGTGCCAGCAGTGAGCAGGGGGCAATGGAGCAGTACTTC. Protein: CASSEQGAMEQYF.

CDR3 DNA sequence: TGTGCCAGCAGTTACTCGCTTCTCTTACGGACAGGGGACAATCAGCCCCAGCATTTT. This codes for CASSYSLLLRTGDNQPQHF. V is TRBV6-2 or TRBV6-3 and J is TRBJ1-5; 9 nucleotides line up with TRBD1. V was clipped by 0 bases and J by 3 bases; unmatched bases: 12. The germline V gene encodes CDR1 MNHEY and CDR2 SVGEGT. The CDR3 has 19 residues.

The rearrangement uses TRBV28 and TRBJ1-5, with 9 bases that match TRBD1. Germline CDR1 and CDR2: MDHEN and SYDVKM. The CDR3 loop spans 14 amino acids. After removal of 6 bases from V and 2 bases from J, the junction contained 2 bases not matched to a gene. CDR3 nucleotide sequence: TGTGCCAGCAGGGGACAGGGTGGCAATCAGCCCCAGCATTTT. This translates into CASRGQGGNQPQHF.

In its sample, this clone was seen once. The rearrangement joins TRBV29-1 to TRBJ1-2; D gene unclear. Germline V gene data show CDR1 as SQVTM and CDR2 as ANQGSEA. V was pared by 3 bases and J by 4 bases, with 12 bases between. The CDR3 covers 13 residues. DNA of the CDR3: TGCAGCGTTGATCGCCAGACTCTCTATGGCTACACCTTC. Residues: CSVDRQTLYGYTF.

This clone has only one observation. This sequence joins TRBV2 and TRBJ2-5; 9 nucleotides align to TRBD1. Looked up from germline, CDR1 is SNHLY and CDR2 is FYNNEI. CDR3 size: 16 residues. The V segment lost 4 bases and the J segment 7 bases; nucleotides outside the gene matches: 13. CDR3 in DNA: TGTGCCAGCAGTGTACTGTGGGACAGGGAGATTGTGACCCAGTACTTC. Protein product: CASSVLWDREIVTQYF.

The CDR3 loop reads CSVEDEGTREQFF. CDR3 in DNA: TGCAGCGTTGAAGATGAGGGCACCCGAGAGCAGTTCTTC. V gene TRBV29-1 combines with J gene TRBJ2-1; perhaps TRBD2 as D (5 bases). CDR3 length: 13 residues. From germline, CDR1 is SQVTM and CDR2 ANQGSEA. V was trimmed by 0 bases and J by 10 bases, leaving 13 bases between them.

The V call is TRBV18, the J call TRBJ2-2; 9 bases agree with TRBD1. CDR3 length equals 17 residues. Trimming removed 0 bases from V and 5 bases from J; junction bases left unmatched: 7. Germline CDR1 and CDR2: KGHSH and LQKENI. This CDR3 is CASSPPMGQGWTGELFF. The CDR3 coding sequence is TGTGCCAGCTCACCACCCATGGGACAGGGTTGGACCGGGGAGCTGTTTTTT.

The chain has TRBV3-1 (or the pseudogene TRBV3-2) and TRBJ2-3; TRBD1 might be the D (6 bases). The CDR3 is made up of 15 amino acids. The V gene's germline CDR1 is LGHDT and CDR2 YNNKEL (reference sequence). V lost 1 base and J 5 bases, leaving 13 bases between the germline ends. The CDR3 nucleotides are TGTGCCAGCAGCCAAGGGCAGGGGAGTGTAGATACGCAGTATTTT. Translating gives CASSQGQGSVDTQYF.

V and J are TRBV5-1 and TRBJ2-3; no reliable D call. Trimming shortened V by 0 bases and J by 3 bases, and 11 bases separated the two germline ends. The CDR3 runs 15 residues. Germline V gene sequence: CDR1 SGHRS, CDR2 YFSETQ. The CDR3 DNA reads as TGCGCCAGCAGCTTGGTAAGCGCCAGAACAGATACGCAGTATTTT. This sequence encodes CASSLVSARTDTQYF.

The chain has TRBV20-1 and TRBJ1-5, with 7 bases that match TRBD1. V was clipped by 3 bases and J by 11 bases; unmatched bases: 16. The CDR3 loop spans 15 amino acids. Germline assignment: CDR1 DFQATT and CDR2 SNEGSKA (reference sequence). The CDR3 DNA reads TGCAGTGCTAGTTCCACGGGACAGAGCCTTGGGACCCAGCATTTT. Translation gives CSASSTGQSLGTQHF.

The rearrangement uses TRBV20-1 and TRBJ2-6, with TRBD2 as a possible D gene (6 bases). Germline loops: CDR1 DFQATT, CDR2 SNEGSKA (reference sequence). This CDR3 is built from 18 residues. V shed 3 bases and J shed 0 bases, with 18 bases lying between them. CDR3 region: CSASLAGRLFSGANVLTF. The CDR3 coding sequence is TGCAGTGCTAGTCTGGCGGGGAGGCTATTCTCTGGGGCCAACGTCCTGACTTTC.

This CDR3 reads CASSSNHPGTSTGGYTF. DNA of the CDR3: TGTGCCAGCAGCTCGAACCATCCGGGGACATCTACCGGGGGCTACACCTTC. The chain employs TRBV5-4 and TRBJ1-2, with D tentatively TRBD1 (6 bases). Trimming shortened V by 3 bases and J by 8 bases, and 26 bases separated the two germline ends. CDR3 length: 17 residues. Per germline, CDR1 SGHNT and CDR2 YYREEE (reference sequence).

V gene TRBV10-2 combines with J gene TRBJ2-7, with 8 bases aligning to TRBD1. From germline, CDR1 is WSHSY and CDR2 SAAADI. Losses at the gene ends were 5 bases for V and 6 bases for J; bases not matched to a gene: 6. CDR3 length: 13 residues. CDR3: CASSWDRSREQYF. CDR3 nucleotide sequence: TGCGCCAGCAGTTGGGACAGGAGTCGCGAGCAGTACTTC.

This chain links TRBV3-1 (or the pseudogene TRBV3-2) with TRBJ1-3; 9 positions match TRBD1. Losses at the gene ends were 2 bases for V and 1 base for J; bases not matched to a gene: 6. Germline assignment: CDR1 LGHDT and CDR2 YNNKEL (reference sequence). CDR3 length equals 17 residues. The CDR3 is CASSQPGTGRSGNTIYF. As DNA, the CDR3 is TGTGCCAGCAGCCAACCCGGGACAGGGCGTTCTGGAAACACCATATATTTT.

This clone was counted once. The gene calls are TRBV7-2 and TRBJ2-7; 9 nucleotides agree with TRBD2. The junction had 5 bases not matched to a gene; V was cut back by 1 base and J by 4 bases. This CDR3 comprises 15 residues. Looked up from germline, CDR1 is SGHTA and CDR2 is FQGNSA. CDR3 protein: CASSLVGLALYEQYF. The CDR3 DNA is TGTGCCAGCAGCTTAGTGGGACTAGCACTTTACGAGCAGTACTTC.

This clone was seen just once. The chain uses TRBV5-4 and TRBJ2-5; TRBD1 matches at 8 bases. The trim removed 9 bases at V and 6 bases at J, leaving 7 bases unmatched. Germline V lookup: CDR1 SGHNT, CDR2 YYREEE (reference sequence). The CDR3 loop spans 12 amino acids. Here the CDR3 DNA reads TGTGCCACCGGACAGGGCGGGAAGACCCAGTACTTC. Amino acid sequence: CATGQGGKTQYF.

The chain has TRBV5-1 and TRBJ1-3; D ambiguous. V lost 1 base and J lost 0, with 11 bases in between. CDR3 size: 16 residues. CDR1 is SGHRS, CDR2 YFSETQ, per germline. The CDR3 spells CASSLSGAYSGNTIYF. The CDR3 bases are TGCGCCAGCAGCTTGTCGGGTGCGTACTCTGGAAACACCATATATTTT.

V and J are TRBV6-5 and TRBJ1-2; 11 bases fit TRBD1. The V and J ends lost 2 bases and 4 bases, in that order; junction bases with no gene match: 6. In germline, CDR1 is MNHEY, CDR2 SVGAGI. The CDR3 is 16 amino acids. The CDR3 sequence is CASSYIRDRGGYGYTF. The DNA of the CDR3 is TGTGCCAGCAGTTACATCCGGGACAGGGGGGGCTATGGCTACACCTTC.

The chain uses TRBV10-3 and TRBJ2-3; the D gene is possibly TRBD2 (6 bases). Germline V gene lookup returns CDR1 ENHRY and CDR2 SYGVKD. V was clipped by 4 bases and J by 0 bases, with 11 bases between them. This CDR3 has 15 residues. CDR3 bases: TGTGCCATCAGTGGAAGCGGGTCTAGCACAGATACGCAGTATTTT. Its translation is CAISGSGSSTDTQYF.

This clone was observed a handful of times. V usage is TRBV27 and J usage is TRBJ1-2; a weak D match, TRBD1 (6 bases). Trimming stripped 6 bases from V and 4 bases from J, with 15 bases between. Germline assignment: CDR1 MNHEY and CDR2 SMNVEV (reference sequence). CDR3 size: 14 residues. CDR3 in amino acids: CASRRVQGPYGYTF. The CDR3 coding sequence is TGTGCCAGCAGGAGAGTACAGGGCCCCTATGGCTACACCTTC.

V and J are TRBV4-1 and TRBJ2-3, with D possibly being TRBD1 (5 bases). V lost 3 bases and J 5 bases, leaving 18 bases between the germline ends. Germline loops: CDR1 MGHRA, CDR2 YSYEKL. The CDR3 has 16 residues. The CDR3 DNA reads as TGCGCCAGCAGCCACGAAGGAAGGGGCCCTAGAGATACGCAGTATTTT. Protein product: CASSHEGRGPRDTQYF.

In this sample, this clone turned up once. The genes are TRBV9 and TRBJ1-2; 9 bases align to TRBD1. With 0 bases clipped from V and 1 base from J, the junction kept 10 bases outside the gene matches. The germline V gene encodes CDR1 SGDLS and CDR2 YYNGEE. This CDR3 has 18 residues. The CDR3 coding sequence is TGTGCCAGCAGCGTAGCTCCCACAGGGGGCGGCGGTAACTATGGCTACACCTTC. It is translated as CASSVAPTGGGGNYGYTF.

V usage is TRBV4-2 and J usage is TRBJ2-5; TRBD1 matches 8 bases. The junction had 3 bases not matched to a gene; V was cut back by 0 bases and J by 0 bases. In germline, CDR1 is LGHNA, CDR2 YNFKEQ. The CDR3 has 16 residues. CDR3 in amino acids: CASSQDNRGNQETQYF. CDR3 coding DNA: TGTGCCAGCAGCCAAGATAACAGGGGGAACCAAGAGACCCAGTACTTC.

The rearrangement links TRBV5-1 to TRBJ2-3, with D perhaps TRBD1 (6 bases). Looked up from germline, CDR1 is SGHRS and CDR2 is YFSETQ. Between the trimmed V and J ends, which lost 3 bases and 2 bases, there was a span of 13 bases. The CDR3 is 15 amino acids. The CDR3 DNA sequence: TGCGCCAGCAGCTCGCCGGGACAAGTCACAGATACGCAGTATTTT. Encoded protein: CASSSPGQVTDTQYF.

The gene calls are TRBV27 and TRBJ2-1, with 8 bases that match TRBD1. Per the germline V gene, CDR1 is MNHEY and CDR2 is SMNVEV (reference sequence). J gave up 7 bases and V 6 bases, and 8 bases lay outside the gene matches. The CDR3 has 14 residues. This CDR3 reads CASRTDRVGNEQFF. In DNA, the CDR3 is TGTGCCAGCAGGACGGACAGGGTAGGGAATGAGCAGTTCTTC.

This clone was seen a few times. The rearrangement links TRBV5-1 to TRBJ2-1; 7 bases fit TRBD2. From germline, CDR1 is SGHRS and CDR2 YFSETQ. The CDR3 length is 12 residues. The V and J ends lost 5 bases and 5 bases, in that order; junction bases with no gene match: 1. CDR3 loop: CASSGGDNEQFF. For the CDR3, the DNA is TGCGCCAGCAGTGGGGGGGACAATGAGCAGTTCTTC.